This T cell receptor beta chain was sequenced for a study of CD8+ T cells in alopecia areata. Stated treatment: oral pan-JAK inhibitor, 5-10 mg twice daily. This CDR3 contains 16 residues. V was cut by 4 bases and J by 2 bases, with 15 bases left in between. CDR1 MNHEY and CDR2 SMNVEV come from the germline V gene (reference sequence). RNA was extracted and reverse transcribed into cDNA as the sequencing template. The assay was immunoSEQ multiplex PCR, and TCRdb's table has in-frame clones only and misses some. This table holds approximately 280,000 clones, over 45% found once. The receptor comes from a human donor with alopecia areata. The gene calls are TRBV27 and TRBJ2-4, with D perhaps assigned TRBD1 or TRBD2 (6 bases each). The sequenced sample was CD4+ T cells sorted from blood, obtained at week 24, from a patient treated with tofacitinib. CDR3 nucleotide sequence: TGTGCCAGCAGTTCCTTTGGGGGGCCAACCAAAAACATTCAGTACTTC. Protein sequence: CASSSFGGPTKNIQYF.